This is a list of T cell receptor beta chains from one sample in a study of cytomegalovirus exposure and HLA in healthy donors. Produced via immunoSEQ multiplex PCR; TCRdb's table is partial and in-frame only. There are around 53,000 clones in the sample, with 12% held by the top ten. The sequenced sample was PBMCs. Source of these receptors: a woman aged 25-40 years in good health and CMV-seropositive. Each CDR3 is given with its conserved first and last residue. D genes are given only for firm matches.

TGTGCCAGCAGTGGGACTAGCGGGGGGTTTGTGACAGATACGCAGTATTTT,CASSGTSGGFVTDTQYF,TRBV6-1,TRBJ2-3,TRBD2
TGTGCCAGCAGTTACTCACGCCAGGGGGCGTTAGATACGCAGTATTTT,CASSYSRQGALDTQYF,TRBV6-5,TRBJ2-3,TRBD1
TGTGCCAGCAGTTCAAGGGACAGGGGGCCCCATAATTCACCCCTCCACTTT,CASSSRDRGPHNSPLHF,TRBV28,TRBJ1-6,TRBD1
TGTGCCAGCAGCTTGGCGCAGGGGGCTGTGGAGACCCAGTACTTC,CASSLAQGAVETQYF,TRBV5-4,TRBJ2-5,TRBD1
TGTGCCAGCAGCACAGGGACTAGCACAAGCACAGATACGCAGTATTTT,CASSTGTSTSTDTQYF,TRBV9,TRBJ2-3,TRBD2
TGTGCCAGCAGACTCCAGGGGACCCACAATGAGCAGTTCTTC,CASRLQGTHNEQFF,TRBV6-5,TRBJ2-1,.
TGCGCCAGCAGCCACCCGTCTCGCGATGAGCAGTTCTTC,CASSHPSRDEQFF,TRBV4-1,TRBJ2-1,.
TGCAGCGTGGGACAGGGGGACTACAATGAGCAGTTCTTC,CSVGQGDYNEQFF,TRBV29-1,TRBJ2-1,TRBD1
TGCGCCAGCAGCTTGGCCCAGAACGAGCAGTACTTC,CASSLAQNEQYF,TRBV5-1,TRBJ2-7,.
TGTGCCATCAGCCAGACAGGGGACGGGGCCAACGTCCTGACTTTC,CAISQTGDGANVLTF,TRBV10-3,TRBJ2-6,TRBD1
TGTGCCAGCAGTGAAGCCCTCAACTATGGCTACACCTTC,CASSEALNYGYTF,TRBV6-1,TRBJ1-2,.
TGTGCCACCAGCTTGAACAGGGGAAATTCACCCCTCCACTTT,CATSLNRGNSPLHF,TRBV15,TRBJ1-6,TRBD1
TGTGCCAGCATCCGGGATTCCTACGAGCAGTACTTC,CASIRDSYEQYF,TRBV2,TRBJ2-7,.
TGCGCCAGCAGCTTGGTCGGGACACGTTATAATTCACCCCTCCACTTT,CASSLVGTRYNSPLHF,TRBV5-1,TRBJ1-6,.
TGTGCTAGTGGTCTCTCAGGTGAAAAACTGTTTTTT,CASGLSGEKLFF,TRBV12-5,TRBJ1-4,.
TGCGCCAGCAGCTTGGGTACAGCCGTACCCTACGAGCAGTACTTC,CASSLGTAVPYEQYF,TRBV5-1,TRBJ2-7,.
TGTGCCAGCAGTTACTCGATTGCGAACTACGAGCAGTACTTC,CASSYSIANYEQYF,TRBV6-5,TRBJ2-7,.
TGTGCCTGGTCCGGGAATGACGGGGGGGCTGATGAGCAGTTCTTC,CAWSGNDGGADEQFF,TRBV30,TRBJ2-1,TRBD2
TGTGCCAGCAGGGGCCAGTCTATGAACACTGAAGCTTTCTTT,CASRGQSMNTEAFF,TRBV5-4,TRBJ1-1,.
TGTGCCAGTAGTGTTACAGGGGGAGGTGAGCAGTTCTTC,CASSVTGGGEQFF,TRBV19,TRBJ2-1,TRBD1
TGTGCCAGCAGTTTGGTTCCGGCTTCGGGGACTGAAGCTTTCTTT,CASSLVPASGTEAFF,TRBV6-5,TRBJ1-1,.
TGTGCCAGCAGCCCCCGGGGAGGCTTTTATAATTCACCCCTCCACTTT,CASSPRGGFYNSPLHF,TRBV28,TRBJ1-6,.
TGTGCCAGTAGGGAACTAGCGGCGGAGCGGGGTGGGGAGCTGTTTTTT,CASRELAAERGGELFF,TRBV19,TRBJ2-2,TRBD2
TGTGCCAGCTCACCACCGACAGGGAAAAATGAGCAGTTCTTC,CASSPPTGKNEQFF,TRBV18,TRBJ2-1,TRBD1
TGTGCCATCAGTGATAATGGTCTAGCGGGAGGGCCTCCACAAGAGACCCAGTACTTC,CAISDNGLAGGPPQETQYF,TRBV10-3,TRBJ2-5,TRBD2
TGTGCTAGTGGTTTGGCCCCTGGGCAGGGGGCCTCCTACGAGCAGTACTTC,CASGLAPGQGASYEQYF,TRBV12-5,TRBJ2-7,TRBD1
TGTGCCTGGAGTCGAGGGACTAGCCAAGAGACCCAGTACTTC,CAWSRGTSQETQYF,TRBV30,TRBJ2-5,TRBD2
TGCGCCAGCAGCCAAGGACCGGGACTACCAGATACGCAGTATTTT,CASSQGPGLPDTQYF,TRBV4-1,TRBJ2-3,TRBD2
TGTGCCAGCAGTTACTCGGCATTCGCTGAAAAACTGTTTTTT,CASSYSAFAEKLFF,TRBV6-5,TRBJ1-4,.
TGCGCCAGCAGCCAAGGCGGCGGGGGGGTCAATGAGCAGTTCTTC,CASSQGGGGVNEQFF,TRBV4-1,TRBJ2-1,TRBD2
TGTGCCAGTAGTATTTCCGCAGGGCAATTCGAGCAGTACTTC,CASSISAGQFEQYF,TRBV19,TRBJ2-7,.